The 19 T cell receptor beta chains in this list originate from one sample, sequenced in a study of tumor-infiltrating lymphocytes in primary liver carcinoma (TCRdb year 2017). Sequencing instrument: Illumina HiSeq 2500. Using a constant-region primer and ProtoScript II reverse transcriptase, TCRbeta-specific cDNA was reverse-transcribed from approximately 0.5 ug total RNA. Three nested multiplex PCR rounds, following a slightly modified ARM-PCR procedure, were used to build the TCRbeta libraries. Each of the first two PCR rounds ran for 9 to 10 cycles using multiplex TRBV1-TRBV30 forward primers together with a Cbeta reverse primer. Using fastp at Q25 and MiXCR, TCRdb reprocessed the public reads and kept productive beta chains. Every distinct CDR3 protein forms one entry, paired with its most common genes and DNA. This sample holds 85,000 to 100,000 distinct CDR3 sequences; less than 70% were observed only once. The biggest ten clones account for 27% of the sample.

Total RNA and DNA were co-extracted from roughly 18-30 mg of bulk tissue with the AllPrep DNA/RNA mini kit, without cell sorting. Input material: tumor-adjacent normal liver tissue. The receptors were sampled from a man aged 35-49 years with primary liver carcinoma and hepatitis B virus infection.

The CDR3 reads CASSPTGGITDTQYF. The CDR3 DNA reads TGTGCCAGCAGTCCGACAGGGGGCATTACAGATACGCAGTATTTT. This chain connects TRBV12-3 or TRBV12-4 to TRBJ2-3, with 10 bases identical to TRBD1. The ends lost 5 bases at V and 3 bases at J; junction bases unmatched: 5. CDR3 size: 15 residues.

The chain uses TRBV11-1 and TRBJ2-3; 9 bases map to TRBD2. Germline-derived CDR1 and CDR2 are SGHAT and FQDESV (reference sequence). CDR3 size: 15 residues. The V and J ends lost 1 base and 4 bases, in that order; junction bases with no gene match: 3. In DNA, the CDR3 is TGTGCCAGCAGCTTAGTAGCGGGAGCTTCAGATACGCAGTATTTT. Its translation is CASSLVAGASDTQYF.

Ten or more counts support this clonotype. The DNA of the CDR3 is TGTGCCAGCAGCTACGGGACCCACCTGGGGGGTGAGCAGTTCTTC. Protein: CASSYGTHLGGEQFF. The chain links TRBV7-8 to TRBJ2-1; a weak D match, TRBD2 (6 bases). The length of the CDR3 is 15 residues. V lost 4 bases, J lost 9 bases, and 19 bases lay in between. Germline values: CDR1 SGHVS, CDR2 FQNEAQ.

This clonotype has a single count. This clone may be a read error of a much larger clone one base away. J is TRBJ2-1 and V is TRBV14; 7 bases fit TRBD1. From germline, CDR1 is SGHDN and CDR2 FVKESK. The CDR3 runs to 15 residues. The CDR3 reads CASGQTHLQGNEQFF. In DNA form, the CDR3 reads TGTGCCAGCGGCCAAACCCATTTACAGGGGAATGAGCAGTTCTTC.

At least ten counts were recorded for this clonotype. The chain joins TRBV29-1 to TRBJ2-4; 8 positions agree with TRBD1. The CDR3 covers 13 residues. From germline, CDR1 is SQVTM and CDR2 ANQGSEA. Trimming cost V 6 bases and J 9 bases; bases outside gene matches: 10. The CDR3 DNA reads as TGCAGCGTGACAGGGGAAGAGGGGATCATTCAGTACTTC. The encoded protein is CSVTGEEGIIQYF.

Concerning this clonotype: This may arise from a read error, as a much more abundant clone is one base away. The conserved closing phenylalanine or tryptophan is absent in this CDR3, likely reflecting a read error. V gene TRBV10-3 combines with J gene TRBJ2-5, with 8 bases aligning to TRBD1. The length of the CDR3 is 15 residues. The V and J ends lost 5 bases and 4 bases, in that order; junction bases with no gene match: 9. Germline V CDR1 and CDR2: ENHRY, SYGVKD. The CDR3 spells CAISSDRGIGETQYL. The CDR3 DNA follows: TGTGCCATCAGTTCAGACAGGGGTATTGGAGAGACCCAGTACCTC.

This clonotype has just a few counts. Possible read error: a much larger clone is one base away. The CDR3 here is CASSVSSYQETQYF. The CDR3 bases are TGCGCCAGCAGTGTCAGTTCGTACCAAGAGACCCAGTACTTC. The chain has TRBV10-1 and TRBJ2-5; D remains unclear. Germline CDR1 is WNHNN and CDR2 is SYGVQD (reference sequence). The CDR3 is 14 residues long. The germline V and J ends were trimmed by 4 bases and 0 bases, with 9 bases remaining between them.

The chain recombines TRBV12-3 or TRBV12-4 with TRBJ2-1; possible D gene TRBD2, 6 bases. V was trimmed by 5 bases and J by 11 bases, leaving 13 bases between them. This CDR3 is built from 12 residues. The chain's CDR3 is CASSVLAYKQFF. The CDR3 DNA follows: TGTGCCAGCAGTGTACTAGCCTACAAGCAGTTCTTC.

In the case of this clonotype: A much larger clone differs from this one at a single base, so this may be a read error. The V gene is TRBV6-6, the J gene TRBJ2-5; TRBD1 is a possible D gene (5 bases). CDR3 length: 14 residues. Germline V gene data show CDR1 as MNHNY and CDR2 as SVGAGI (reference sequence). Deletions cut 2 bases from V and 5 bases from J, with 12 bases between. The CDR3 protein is CASSYRQGEETQYF. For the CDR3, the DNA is TGTGCCAGCAGTTACCGCCAGGGCGAGGAGACCCAGTACTTC.

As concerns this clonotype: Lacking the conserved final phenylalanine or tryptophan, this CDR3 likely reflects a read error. CDR3 residues: CVSSPGQGPGANVLTL. In DNA form, the CDR3 reads TGTGTCAGCAGTCCGGGACAGGGACCCGGGGCCAACGTCCTGACTCTC. The rearrangement uses TRBV6-1 and TRBJ2-6; 9 nucleotides line up with TRBD1. The CDR3 sequence is 16 residues long. Germline CDR1 reads MNHNS; CDR2 reads SASEGT.

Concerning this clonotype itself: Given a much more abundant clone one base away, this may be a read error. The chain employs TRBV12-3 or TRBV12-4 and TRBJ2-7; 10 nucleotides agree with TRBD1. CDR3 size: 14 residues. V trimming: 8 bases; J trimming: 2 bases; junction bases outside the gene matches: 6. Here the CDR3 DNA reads TGTGCCAGCCAACGGGGACAGGGGCCCTACGAGCAGTACTTC. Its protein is CASQRGQGPYEQYF.

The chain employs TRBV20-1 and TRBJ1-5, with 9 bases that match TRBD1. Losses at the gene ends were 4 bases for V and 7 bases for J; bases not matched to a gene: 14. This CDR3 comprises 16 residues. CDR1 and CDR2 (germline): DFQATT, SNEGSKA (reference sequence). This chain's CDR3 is CSATGEGQGDYQPQHF. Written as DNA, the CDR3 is TGCAGTGCTACGGGGGAGGGACAGGGTGATTACCAGCCCCAGCATTTT.

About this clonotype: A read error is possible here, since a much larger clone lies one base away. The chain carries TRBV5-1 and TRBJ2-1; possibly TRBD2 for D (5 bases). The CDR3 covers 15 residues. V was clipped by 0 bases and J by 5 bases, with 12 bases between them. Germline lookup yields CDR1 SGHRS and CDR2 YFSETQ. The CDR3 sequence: CASSLVSEQDNEQFF. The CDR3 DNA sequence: TGCGCCAGCAGCTTGGTTAGCGAGCAAGACAATGAGCAGTTCTTC. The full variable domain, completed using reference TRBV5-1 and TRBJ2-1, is KAGVTQTPRYLIKTRGQQVTLSCSPISGHRSVSWYQQTPGQGLQFLFEYFSETQRNKGNFPGRFSGRQFSNSRSEMNVSTLELGDSALYLCASSLVSEQDNEQFFGPGTRLTVL.

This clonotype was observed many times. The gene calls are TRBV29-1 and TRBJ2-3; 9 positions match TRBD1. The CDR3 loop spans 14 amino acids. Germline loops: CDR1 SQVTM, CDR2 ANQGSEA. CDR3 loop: CSSTGGAGTDTQYF. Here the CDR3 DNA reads TGCAGTTCTACAGGGGGCGCTGGCACAGATACGCAGTATTTT.

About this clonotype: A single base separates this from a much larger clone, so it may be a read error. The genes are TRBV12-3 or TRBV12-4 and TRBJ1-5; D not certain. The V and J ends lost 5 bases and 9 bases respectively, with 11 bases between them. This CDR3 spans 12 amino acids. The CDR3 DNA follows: TGTGCCAGCAGTCCCTGGATCGGGCCCCAGCATTTT. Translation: CASSPWIGPQHF.

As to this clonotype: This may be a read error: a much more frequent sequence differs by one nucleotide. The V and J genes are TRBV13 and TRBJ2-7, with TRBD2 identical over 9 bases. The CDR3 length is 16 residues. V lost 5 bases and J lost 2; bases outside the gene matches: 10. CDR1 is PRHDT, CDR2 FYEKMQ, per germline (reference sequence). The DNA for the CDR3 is TGTGCCAGCAGCCCCCGTCGAGTAGCGGGAGCCTACGAGCAGTACTTC. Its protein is CASSPRRVAGAYEQYF. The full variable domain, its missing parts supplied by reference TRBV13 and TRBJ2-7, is AAGVIQSPRHLIKEKRETATLKCYPIPRHDTVYWYQQGPGQDPQFLISFYEKMQSDKGSIPDRFSAQQFSDYHSELNMSSLELGDSALYFCASSPRRVAGAYEQYFGPGTRLTVT.

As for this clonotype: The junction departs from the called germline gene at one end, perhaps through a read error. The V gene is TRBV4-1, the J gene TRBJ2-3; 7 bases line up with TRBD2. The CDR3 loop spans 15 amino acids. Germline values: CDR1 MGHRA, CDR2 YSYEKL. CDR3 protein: CASSQLAGEFDTQYF. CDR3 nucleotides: TGCGCCAGCAGCCAATTGGCGGGAGAATTTGATACACAGTATTTT.

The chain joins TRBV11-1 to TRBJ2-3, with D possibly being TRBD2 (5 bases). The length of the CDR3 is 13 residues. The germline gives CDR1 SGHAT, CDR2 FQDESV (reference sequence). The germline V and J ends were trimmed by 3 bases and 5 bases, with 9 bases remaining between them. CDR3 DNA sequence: TGTGCCAGCAGCTTGAGGGATCGAGATACGCAGTATTTT. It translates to CASSLRDRDTQYF.

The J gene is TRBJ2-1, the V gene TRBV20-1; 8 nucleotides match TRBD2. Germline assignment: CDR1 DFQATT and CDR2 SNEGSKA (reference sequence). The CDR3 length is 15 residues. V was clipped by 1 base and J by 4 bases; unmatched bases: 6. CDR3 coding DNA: TGCAGTGCTAGAGCGGGTAGCGGGATATACAATGAGCAGTTCTTC. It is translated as CSARAGSGIYNEQFF.